These T cell receptor beta chains were read from a single sample in a study of OX40 agonist ivuxolimab in advanced cancers. Sequencing was performed with immunoSEQ multiplex PCR; in TCRdb, only in-frame clones are kept and a portion is missing. The table lists approximately 90,000 clones, about 90% of them singletons. Sequenced material: CD4+ or CD8+ T cells sorted from blood, taken in a trial of the OX40 agonist ivuxolimab. The source of these receptors is an adult with an advanced solid tumor such as melanoma, head and neck, liver or kidney cancer. Both conserved end residues are part of each CDR3. D genes are given only for firm matches. The size entry is marked missing in some rows and otherwise reads once, few, many or a size class.

v_call,clone_size,cdr3_length,d_call,j_call,cdr3_aa,cdr3_nt
TRBV2,once,12,TRBD2,TRBJ2-5,CASKAGVETQYF,TGTGCCAGCAAAGCGGGAGTAGAGACCCAGTACTTC
TRBV11-2,.,14,.,TRBJ1-1,CASSSRTVNTEAFF,TGTGCCAGCAGCTCACGGACTGTGAACACTGAAGCTTTCTTT
TRBV28,.,14,TRBD1,TRBJ1-3,CASSSGGQGNTIYF,TGTGCCAGCAGTTCAGGGGGACAGGGAAACACCATATATTTT
TRBV7-2,.,17,.,TRBJ2-3,CASSLDWSSPSTDTQYF,TGTGCCAGCAGCTTAGACTGGTCTAGCCCTAGCACAGATACGCAGTATTTT
TRBV16,.,12,.,TRBJ2-7,CASSQQGDEQYF,TGTGCCAGCAGCCAACAGGGAGACGAGCAGTACTTC
TRBV30,.,15,TRBD1,TRBJ1-5,CAWSPGTGGAQPQHF,TGTGCCTGGTCTCCCGGGACAGGGGGCGCTCAGCCCCAGCATTTT
TRBV6-6,.,14,.,TRBJ2-3,CASSTIIGTDTQYF,TGTGCCAGCAGTACCATTATAGGCACAGATACGCAGTATTTT
TRBV6-1,.,14,.,TRBJ1-2,CASRRQQTNYGYTF,TGTGCCAGTCGACGACAGCAAACTAACTATGGCTACACCTTC
TRBV5-1,.,13,.,TRBJ1-2,CASSQDTYYGYTF,TGCGCCAGCAGCCAGGACACGTACTATGGCTACACCTTC
TRBV6-6,once,15,TRBD2,TRBJ2-7,CASSLSSGRPYEQYF,TGTGCCAGCAGTCTTAGTAGCGGGAGGCCCTACGAGCAGTACTTC
TRBV6-1,.,11,.,TRBJ1-1,CAGKLNTEAFF,TGTGCCGGAAAGCTGAACACTGAAGCTTTCTTT
TRBV28,few,13,.,TRBJ1-2,CASRGTGYYGYTF,TGTGCCAGCAGGGGCACCGGGTACTATGGCTACACCTTC
TRBV5-1,.,15,.,TRBJ2-2,CASNPFGRGTGELFF,TGCGCCAGCAATCCCTTCGGACGAGGCACCGGGGAGCTGTTTTTT
TRBV6-5,.,16,.,TRBJ1-5,CASSYSSPAVHQPQHF,TGTGCCAGCAGTTACTCGTCCCCAGCAGTCCATCAGCCCCAGCATTTT
TRBV6-4,.,11,.,TRBJ2-2,CAIQKPGELFF,TGTGCCATACAAAAACCCGGGGAGCTGTTTTTT
TRBV30,.,12,.,TRBJ1-1,CAWSVLSTEAFF,TGTGCCTGGAGTGTACTCTCCACTGAAGCTTTCTTT
TRBV6-5,.,12,.,TRBJ2-7,CASSYIGQAQYF,TGTGCCAGCAGTTACATAGGCCAAGCGCAGTACTTC
TRBV11-2,.,14,TRBD2,TRBJ2-1,CASSLELAGAEQFF,TGTGCCAGCAGCTTAGAACTAGCGGGAGCTGAGCAGTTCTTC
TRBV29-1,.,14,.,TRBJ1-2,CSVDGGPSLYGYTF,TGCAGCGTTGATGGGGGCCCGTCTCTCTATGGCTACACCTTC
TRBV5-6,.,13,TRBD2,TRBJ2-3,CASSKLAGDTQYF,TGTGCCAGCAGTAAACTAGCGGGAGATACGCAGTATTTT
TRBV18,.,14,TRBD1,TRBJ2-7,CASSSDRGDYEQYF,TGTGCCAGCTCCTCGGACAGGGGTGACTACGAGCAGTACTTC
TRBV18,once,14,.,TRBJ1-4,CASSPQESNEKLFF,TGTGCCAGCTCACCACAGGAGTCTAATGAAAAACTGTTTTTT
TRBV18,few,13,.,TRBJ1-2,CASSPRSGNGYTF,TGTGCCAGCTCACCACGGTCCGGGAATGGCTACACCTTC
TRBV11-2,.,16,TRBD1,TRBJ1-2,CASSLGPARGYYGYTF,TGTGCCAGCAGCTTAGGGCCGGCCAGGGGGTACTATGGCTACACCTTC
TRBV4-2,.,13,TRBD1,TRBJ1-1,CASGRTGRTEAFF,TGTGCCAGCGGTAGGACAGGGCGCACTGAAGCTTTCTTT
TRBV5-1,.,16,.,TRBJ2-6,CASSLGSLSGANVLTF,TGCGCCAGCAGCTTAGGCAGCCTCTCTGGGGCCAACGTCCTGACTTTC
TRBV28,.,14,.,TRBJ2-7,CASSSGQTPYEQYF,TGTGCCAGCAGTTCTGGACAGACCCCCTACGAGCAGTACTTC
TRBV18,once,15,TRBD2,TRBJ2-3,CASSPTSGRADTQYF,TGTGCCAGCTCTCCTACTAGCGGGAGGGCAGATACGCAGTATTTT
TRBV10-3,.,14,TRBD1,TRBJ1-1,CAISKRDRATEAFF,TGTGCCATCAGTAAAAGGGACAGGGCCACTGAAGCTTTCTTT
TRBV4-1,.,15,.,TRBJ1-1,CASSQGPGQNTEAFF,TGCGCCAGCAGCCAAGGACCGGGACAGAACACTGAAGCTTTCTTT
TRBV28,.,14,.,TRBJ1-4,CASTAGTPREKLFF,TGTGCCAGCACTGCGGGGACCCCGAGGGAAAAACTGTTTTTT
TRBV6-1,.,12,.,TRBJ2-7,CATTGLYYEQYF,TGTGCCACCACCGGACTGTACTACGAGCAGTACTTC